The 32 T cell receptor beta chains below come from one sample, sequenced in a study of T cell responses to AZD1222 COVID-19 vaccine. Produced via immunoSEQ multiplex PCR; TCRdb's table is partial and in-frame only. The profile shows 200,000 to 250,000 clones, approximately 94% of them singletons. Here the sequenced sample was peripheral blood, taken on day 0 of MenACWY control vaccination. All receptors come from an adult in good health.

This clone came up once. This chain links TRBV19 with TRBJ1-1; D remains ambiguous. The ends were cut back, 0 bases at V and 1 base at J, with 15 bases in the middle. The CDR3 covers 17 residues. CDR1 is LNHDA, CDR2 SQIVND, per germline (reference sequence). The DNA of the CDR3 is TGTGCCAGTAGTATAGAATTTCATTGGGCTACGAACACTGAAGCTTTCTTT. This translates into CASSIEFHWATNTEAFF. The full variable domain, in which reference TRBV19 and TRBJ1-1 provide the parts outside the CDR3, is DGGITQSPKYLFRKEGQNVTLSCEQNLNHDAMYWYRQDPGQGLRLIYYSQIVNDFQKGDIAEGYSVSREKKESFPLTVTSAQKNPTAFYLCASSIEFHWATNTEAFFGQGTRLTVV.

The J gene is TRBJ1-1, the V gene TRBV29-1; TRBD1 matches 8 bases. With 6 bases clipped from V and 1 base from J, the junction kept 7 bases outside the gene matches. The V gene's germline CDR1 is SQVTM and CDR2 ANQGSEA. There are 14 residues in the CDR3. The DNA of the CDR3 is TGCAGCGTGTTGGACAGGGAGGGGAACACTGAAGCTTTCTTT. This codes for CSVLDREGNTEAFF.

The CDR3 DNA reads as TGTGCCACCACCCAGGGGGGCATCACAGATACGCAGTATTTT. It specifies CATTQGGITDTQYF. This sequence joins TRBV6-6 and TRBJ2-3, with D possibly TRBD1 on 7 matching bases. Deletions cut 10 bases from V and 2 bases from J, with 16 bases between. Germline values: CDR1 MNHNY, CDR2 SVGAGI (reference sequence). The CDR3 consists of 14 residues.

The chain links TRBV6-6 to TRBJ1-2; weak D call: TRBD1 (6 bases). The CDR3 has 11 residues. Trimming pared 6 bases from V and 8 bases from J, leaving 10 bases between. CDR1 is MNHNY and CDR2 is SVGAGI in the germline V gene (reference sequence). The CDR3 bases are TGTGCCAGCAGCAACAGGGTCGGCTACACCTTC. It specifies CASSNRVGYTF.

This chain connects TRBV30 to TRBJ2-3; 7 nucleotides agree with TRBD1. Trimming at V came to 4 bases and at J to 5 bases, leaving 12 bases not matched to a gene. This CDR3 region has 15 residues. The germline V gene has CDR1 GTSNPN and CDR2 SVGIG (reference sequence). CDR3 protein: CAWTLSGGYGDTQYF. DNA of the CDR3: TGTGCCTGGACACTATCAGGGGGATATGGAGATACGCAGTATTTT.

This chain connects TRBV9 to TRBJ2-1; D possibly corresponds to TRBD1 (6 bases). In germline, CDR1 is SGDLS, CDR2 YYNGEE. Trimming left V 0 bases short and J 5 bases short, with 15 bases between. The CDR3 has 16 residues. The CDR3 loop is CASSVVAQGSHNEQFF. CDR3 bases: TGTGCCAGCAGCGTAGTGGCACAGGGTTCCCACAATGAGCAGTTCTTC.

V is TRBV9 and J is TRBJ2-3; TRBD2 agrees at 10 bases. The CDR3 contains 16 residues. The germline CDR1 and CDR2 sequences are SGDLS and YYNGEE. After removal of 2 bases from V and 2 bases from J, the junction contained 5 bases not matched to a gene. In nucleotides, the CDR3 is TGTGCCAGCAGCGTTAGCGGGGGGCCGTACACAGATACGCAGTATTTT. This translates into CASSVSGGPYTDTQYF.

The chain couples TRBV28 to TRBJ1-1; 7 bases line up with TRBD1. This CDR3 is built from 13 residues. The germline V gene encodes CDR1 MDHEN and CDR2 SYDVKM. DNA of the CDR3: TGTGCAGAACAGGGGACGACGAACACTGAAGCTTTCTTT. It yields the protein CAEQGTTNTEAFF.

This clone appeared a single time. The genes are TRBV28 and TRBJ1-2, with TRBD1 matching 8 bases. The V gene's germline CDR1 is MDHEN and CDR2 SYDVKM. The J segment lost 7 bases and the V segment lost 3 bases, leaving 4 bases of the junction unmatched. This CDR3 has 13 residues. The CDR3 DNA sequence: TGTGCCAGCAGTTTCACAGGGGGGAGTGGCTACACCTTC. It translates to CASSFTGGSGYTF.

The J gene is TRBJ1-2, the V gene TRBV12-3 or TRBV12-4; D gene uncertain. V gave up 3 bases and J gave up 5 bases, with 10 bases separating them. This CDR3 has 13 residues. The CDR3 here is CASSLVGSYGYTF. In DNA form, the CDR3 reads TGTGCCAGCAGTTTGGTCGGCAGTTATGGCTACACCTTC.

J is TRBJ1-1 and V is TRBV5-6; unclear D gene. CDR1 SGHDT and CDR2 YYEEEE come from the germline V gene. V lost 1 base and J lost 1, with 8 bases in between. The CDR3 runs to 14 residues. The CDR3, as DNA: TGTGCCAGCAGCTTGCGGGCCGAGAACACTGAAGCTTTCTTT. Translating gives CASSLRAENTEAFF.

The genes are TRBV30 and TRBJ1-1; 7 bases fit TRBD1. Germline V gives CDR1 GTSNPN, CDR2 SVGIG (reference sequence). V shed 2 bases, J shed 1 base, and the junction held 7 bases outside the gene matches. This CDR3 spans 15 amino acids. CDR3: CAWSPDRPPNTEAFF. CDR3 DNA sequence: TGTGCCTGGAGTCCGGACAGGCCCCCGAACACTGAAGCTTTCTTT.

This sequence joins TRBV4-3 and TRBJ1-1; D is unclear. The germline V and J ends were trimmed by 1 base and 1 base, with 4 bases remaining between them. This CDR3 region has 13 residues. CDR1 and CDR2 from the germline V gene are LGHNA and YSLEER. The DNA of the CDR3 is TGCGCCAGCAGCCAAGTAGAGAACACTGAAGCTTTCTTT. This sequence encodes CASSQVENTEAFF.

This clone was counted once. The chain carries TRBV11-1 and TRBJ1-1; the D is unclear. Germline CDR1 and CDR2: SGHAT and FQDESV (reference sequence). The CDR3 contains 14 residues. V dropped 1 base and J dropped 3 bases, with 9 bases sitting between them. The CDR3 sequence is CASSLGVGYTEAFF. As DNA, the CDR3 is TGTGCCAGCAGCTTAGGTGTGGGCTACACTGAAGCTTTCTTT.

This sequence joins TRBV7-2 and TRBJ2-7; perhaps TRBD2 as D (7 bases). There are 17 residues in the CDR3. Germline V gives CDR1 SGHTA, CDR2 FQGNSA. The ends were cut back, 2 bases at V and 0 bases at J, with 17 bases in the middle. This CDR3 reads CASSLKSGGPSSYEQYF. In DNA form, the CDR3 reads TGTGCCAGCAGCTTAAAGTCGGGGGGCCCGAGCTCCTACGAGCAGTACTTC.

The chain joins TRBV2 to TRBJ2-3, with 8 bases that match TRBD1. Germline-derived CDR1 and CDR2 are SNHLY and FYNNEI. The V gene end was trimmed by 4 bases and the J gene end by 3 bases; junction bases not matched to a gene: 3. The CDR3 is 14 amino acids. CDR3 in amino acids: CASSAGGGTDTQYF. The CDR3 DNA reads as TGTGCCAGCAGTGCAGGGGGCGGTACAGATACGCAGTATTTT.

CDR3 protein: CASSTTGEVGGYTF. The CDR3 DNA sequence: TGTGCCAGCAGTACGACCGGAGAGGTGGGTGGCTACACCTTC. The chain uses TRBV6-5 and TRBJ1-2; D not certain. V lost 5 bases, J lost 7 bases, and 17 bases lay in between. The CDR3 contains 14 residues. Looked up from germline, CDR1 is MNHEY and CDR2 is SVGAGI.

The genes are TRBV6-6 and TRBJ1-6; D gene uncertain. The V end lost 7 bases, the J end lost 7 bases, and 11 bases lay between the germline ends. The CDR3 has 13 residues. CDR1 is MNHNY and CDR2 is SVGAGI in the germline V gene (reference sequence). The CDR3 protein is CASTESVNSPLHF. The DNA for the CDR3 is TGTGCCAGCACCGAGTCAGTCAATTCACCCCTCCACTTT.

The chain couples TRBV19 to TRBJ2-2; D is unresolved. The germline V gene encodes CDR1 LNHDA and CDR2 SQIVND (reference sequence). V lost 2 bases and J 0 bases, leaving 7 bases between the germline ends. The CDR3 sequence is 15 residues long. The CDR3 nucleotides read TGTGCCAGTAGTATATCCGGCCCGAACACCGGGGAGCTGTTTTTT. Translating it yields CASSISGPNTGELFF.

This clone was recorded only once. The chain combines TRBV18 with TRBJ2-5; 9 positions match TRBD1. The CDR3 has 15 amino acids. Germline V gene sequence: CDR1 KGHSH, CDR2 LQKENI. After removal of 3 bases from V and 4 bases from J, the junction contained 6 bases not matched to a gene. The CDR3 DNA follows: TGTGCCAGCTCACCCCCGATGGGACAGGGAGAGACCCAGTACTTC. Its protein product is CASSPPMGQGETQYF.

The CDR3 region is CASSTHRDNQPQHF. CDR3 DNA sequence: TGTGCCAGCAGTACCCACAGGGACAATCAGCCCCAGCATTTT. This rearrangement joins TRBV6-5 to TRBJ1-5, with a weak D call TRBD1 (6 bases). The CDR3 has 14 residues. Trimming took off 5 bases at V and 3 bases at J, with 11 bases between the two ends. Germline-derived CDR1 and CDR2 are MNHEY and SVGAGI.

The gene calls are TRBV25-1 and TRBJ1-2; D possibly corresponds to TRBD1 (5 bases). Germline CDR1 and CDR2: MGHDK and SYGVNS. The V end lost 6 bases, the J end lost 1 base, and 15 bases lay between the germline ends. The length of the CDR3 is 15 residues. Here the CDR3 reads CASSDQTALNYGYTF. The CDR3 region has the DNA TGTGCCAGCAGCGACCAGACAGCTCTTAACTATGGCTACACCTTC.

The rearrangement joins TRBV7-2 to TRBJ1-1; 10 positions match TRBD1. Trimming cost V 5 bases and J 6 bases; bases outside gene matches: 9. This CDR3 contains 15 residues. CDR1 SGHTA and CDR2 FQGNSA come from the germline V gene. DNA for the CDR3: TGTGCCAGCAGCCTATGGACAGGGGGTGTAGCTGAAGCTTTCTTT. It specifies CASSLWTGGVAEAFF.

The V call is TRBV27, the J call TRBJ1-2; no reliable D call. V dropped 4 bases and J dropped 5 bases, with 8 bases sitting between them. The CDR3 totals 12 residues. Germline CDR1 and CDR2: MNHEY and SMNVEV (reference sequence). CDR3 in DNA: TGTGCCAGCAGTTCCCAGAATTATGGCTACACCTTC. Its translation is CASSSQNYGYTF.

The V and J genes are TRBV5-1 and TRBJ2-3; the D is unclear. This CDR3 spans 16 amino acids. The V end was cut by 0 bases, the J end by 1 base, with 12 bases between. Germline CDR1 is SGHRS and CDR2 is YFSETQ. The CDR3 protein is CASSLATAWGTDTQYF. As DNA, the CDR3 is TGCGCCAGCAGCTTGGCCACGGCGTGGGGCACAGATACGCAGTATTTT.

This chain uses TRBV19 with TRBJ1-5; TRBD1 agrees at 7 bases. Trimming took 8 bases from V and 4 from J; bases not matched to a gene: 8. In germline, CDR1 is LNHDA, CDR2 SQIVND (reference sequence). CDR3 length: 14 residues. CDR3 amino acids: CASRGGTVNQPQHF. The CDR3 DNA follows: TGTGCCAGTCGGGGAGGGACAGTAAATCAGCCCCAGCATTTT.

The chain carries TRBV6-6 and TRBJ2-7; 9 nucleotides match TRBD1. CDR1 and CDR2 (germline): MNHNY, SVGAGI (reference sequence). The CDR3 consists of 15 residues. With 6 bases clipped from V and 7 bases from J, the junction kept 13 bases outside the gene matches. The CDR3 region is CASRLTPGQGGEQYF. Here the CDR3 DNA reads TGTGCCAGCAGATTAACGCCGGGACAGGGCGGAGAGCAGTACTTC.

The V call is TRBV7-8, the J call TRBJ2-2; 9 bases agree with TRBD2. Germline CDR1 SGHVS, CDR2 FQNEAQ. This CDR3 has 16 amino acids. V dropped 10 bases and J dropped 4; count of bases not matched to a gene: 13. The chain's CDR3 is CATQLRGGLATGELFF. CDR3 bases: TGTGCCACCCAACTCCGGGGGGGACTAGCCACCGGGGAGCTGTTTTTT.

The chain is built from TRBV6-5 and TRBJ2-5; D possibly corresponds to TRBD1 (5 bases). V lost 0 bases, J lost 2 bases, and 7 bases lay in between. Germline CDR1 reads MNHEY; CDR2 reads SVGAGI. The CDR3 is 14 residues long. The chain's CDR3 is CASSYSPGQETQYF. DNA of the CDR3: TGTGCCAGCAGTTACTCCCCAGGGCAAGAGACCCAGTACTTC.

CDR3 loop: CASSLGSSRTAREQYF. CDR3 in DNA: TGTGCCAGCAGTTTAGGGAGCTCTAGAACGGCCCGCGAGCAGTACTTC. The chain uses TRBV28 and TRBJ2-7, with D possibly being TRBD2 (5 bases). CDR3 length: 16 residues. Trimming cost V 2 bases and J 6 bases, with 20 bases left between them. Germline V gene data show CDR1 as MDHEN and CDR2 as SYDVKM. The full variable domain, with the rest looked up from reference TRBV28 and TRBJ2-7, is DVKVTQSSRYLVKRTGEKVFLECVQDMDHENMFWYRQDPGLGLRLIYFSYDVKMKEKGDIPEGYSVSREKKERFSLILESASTNQTSMYLCASSLGSSRTAREQYFGPGTRLTVT.

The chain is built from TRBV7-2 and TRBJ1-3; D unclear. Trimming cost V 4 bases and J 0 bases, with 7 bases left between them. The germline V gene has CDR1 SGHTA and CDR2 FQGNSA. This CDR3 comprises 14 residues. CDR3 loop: CASSSVYSGNTIYF. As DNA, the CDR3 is TGTGCCAGCAGCTCTGTATACTCTGGAAACACCATATATTTT.

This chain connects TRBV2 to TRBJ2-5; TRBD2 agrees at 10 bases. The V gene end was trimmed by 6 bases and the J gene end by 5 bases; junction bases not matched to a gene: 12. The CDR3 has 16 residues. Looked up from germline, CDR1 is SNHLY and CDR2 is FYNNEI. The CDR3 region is CASSKPGTSESETQYF. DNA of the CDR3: TGTGCCAGCAGCAAACCCGGGACTAGCGAGTCTGAGACCCAGTACTTC. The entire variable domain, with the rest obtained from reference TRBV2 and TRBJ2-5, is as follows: EPEVTQTPSHQVTQMGQEVILRCVPISNHLYFYWYRQILGQKVEFLVSFYNNEISEKSEIFDDQFSVERPDGSNFTLKIRSTKLEDSAMYFCASSKPGTSESETQYFGPGTRLLVL.